Listed below are T cell receptor beta chains from one sample, sequenced in a study of regulatory T cells in long-lasting Graves disease. A single record per CDR3 protein comes from TCRdb applying MiXCR to the multiplex PCR reads. The repertoire consists of fewer than 650,000 distinct CDR3 sequences, with 16% occurring once and the leading ten covering approximately 20%. This same sample was also part of a study on T cells in Graves' hyperthyroidism and ophthalmopathy.

The sequencing here drew on peripheral blood mononuclear cells (PBMCs), taken at new diagnosis, from a patient treated with antithyroid drugs. The receptors were sampled from a woman aged 25-40 years with Graves disease. Each CDR3 is given with its conserved first and last residue. D genes are given only for firm matches. The listing skips clone size in some rows; elsewhere it reads once, few, many or a size class.

TRBV28	TRBJ2-7	many	NA	CASSLTGGIYEQYF	TGTGCCAGCAGTTTAACCGGCGGGATCTACGAGCAGTACTTC
TRBV28	TRBJ2-7	many	TRBD1	CASSKGQDASYEQYF	TGTGCCAGCAGTAAAGGACAGGATGCTTCCTACGAGCAGTACTTC
TRBV18	TRBJ1-1	NA	NA	CASSLGEGNTEAFF	TGTGCCAGCTCACTGGGAGAGGGAAACACTGAAGCTTTCTTT
TRBV10-3	TRBJ1-1	many	NA	CAISEVPVLNTEAFF	TGTGCCATCAGTGAGGTGCCAGTTTTGAACACTGAAGCTTTCTTT
TRBV12-3/TRBV12-4	TRBJ2-7	NA	NA	CASRSGPSFSYEQYF	TGTGCCAGCAGGAGTGGACCGTCGTTCTCCTACGAGCAGTACTTC
TRBV4-2	TRBJ2-7	few	TRBD1	CASSQAGQGASRF	TGTGCCAGCAGCCAAGCCGGACAGGGGGCTTCCAGATTC
TRBV2	TRBJ2-5	many	TRBD1	CASSFGQDVGQYF	TGTGCCAGCAGCTTCGGACAGGATGTTGGCCAGTACTTC
TRBV20-1	TRBJ2-3	few	NA	CSAIYTDTQYF	TGCAGTGCTATCTACACAGATACGCAGTATTTT
TRBV6-2/TRBV6-3	TRBJ2-2	NA	NA	CASWITRGNTGELFF	TGTGCCAGCTGGATCACCAGGGGGAACACCGGGGAGCTGTTTTTT
TRBV4-2	TRBJ2-2	few	TRBD2	CASSQEKGGREVGELFF	TGTGCCAGCAGCCAAGAGAAGGGCGGGAGGGAGGTCGGGGAGCTGTTTTTT
TRBV28	TRBJ1-1	many	NA	CGTRPLTEAFF	TGTGGTACCAGGCCTCTCACTGAAGCTTTCTTT
TRBV6-1	TRBJ2-3	many	NA	CASERYPGTDTQYF	TGTGCCAGCGAAAGGTACCCGGGCACAGATACGCAGTATTTT
TRBV2	TRBJ1-5	NA	NA	CASTRMYSNQPQHF	TGTGCCAGCACACGGATGTATAGCAATCAGCCCCAGCATTTT
TRBV30	TRBJ1-1	NA	TRBD1	CAWRWTGVSEAFF	TGTGCCTGGAGATGGACAGGGGTTTCTGAAGCTTTCTTT
TRBV27	TRBJ1-1	many	TRBD1	CASSLYGTGGRGAFF	TGTGCCAGCAGTTTATATGGGACAGGAGGGAGGGGAGCTTTCTTT
TRBV2	TRBJ2-1	many	NA	CASTERVNYNEQFF	TGTGCCAGCACGGAACGCGTTAACTACAATGAGCAGTTCTTC
TRBV3-1	TRBJ2-7	few	NA	CAASFGSRYEQYF	TGTGCCGCCAGCTTTGGCAGCCGTTACGAGCAGTACTTC
TRBV18	TRBJ1-1	many	NA	CASSLGSGPEAFF	TGTGCCAGCTCACTTGGTTCAGGACCTGAAGCTTTCTTT
TRBV5-1	TRBJ2-7	many	NA	CASSLVGINEQYF	TGCGCCAGCAGCTTGGTAGGGATCAACGAGCAGTACTTC
TRBV27	TRBJ2-1	few	TRBD2	CASSLWSLADYNEQFF	TGTGCCAGCAGTTTATGGTCCCTAGCGGACTACAATGAGCAGTTCTTC
TRBV7-8	TRBJ1-1	NA	NA	CASSFYRVMNTEAFF	TGTGCCAGCAGCTTTTACAGGGTTATGAACACTGAAGCTTTCTTT
TRBV5-1	TRBJ2-5	few	NA	CASSLNGINQETQYF	TGCGCCAGCAGCTTGAACGGGATCAATCAAGAGACCCAGTACTTC
TRBV19	TRBJ2-7	NA	TRBD2	CASSLGGTEQYF	TGTGCCAGTAGTCTCGGGGGGACCGAGCAGTACTTC
TRBV7-9	TRBJ1-1	NA	NA	CASSLGGETEAFF	TGTGCCAGCAGCTTAGGAGGGGAGACTGAAGCTTTCTTT
TRBV7-3	TRBJ1-2	many	TRBD1	CASSLTGDSTYGYTF	TGTGCCAGCAGCTTAACTGGGGACAGCACCTATGGCTACACCTTC
TRBV2	TRBJ1-5	many	NA	CASSAGTNPSNQPQHF	TGTGCCAGCAGTGCGGGGACTAACCCTAGCAATCAGCCCCAGCATTTT
TRBV7-8	TRBJ2-4	NA	NA	CASSFSSGAKNIQYF	TGTGCCAGCAGCTTCTCCTCGGGGGCCAAAAACATTCAGTACTTC
TRBV28	TRBJ2-7	NA	TRBD2	CASATGGSREQYF	TGTGCCAGCGCCACCGGCGGGAGTCGCGAGCAGTACTTC
TRBV6-1	TRBJ1-3	few	NA	CASRNDGDSGNTIYF	TGTGCCAGCAGGAACGACGGGGACTCTGGAAACACCATATATTTT
TRBV7-8	TRBJ1-5	many	NA	CASSAYKGDQPQHF	TGTGCCAGCAGCGCCTATAAAGGGGATCAGCCCCAGCATTTT
TRBV15	TRBJ2-1	many	TRBD2	CATSRLAKGTNEQFF	TGTGCCACCAGCCGACTAGCAAAAGGCACCAATGAGCAGTTCTTC
TRBV28	TRBJ2-7	many	NA	CASSLSGRREQYF	TGTGCCAGCAGTTTAAGTGGGAGACGCGAGCAGTACTTC
TRBV20-1	TRBJ2-3	NA	NA	CSVRGLEDTQYF	TGCAGTGTCCGAGGGCTTGAGGATACGCAGTATTTT
TRBV2	TRBJ1-3	few	TRBD1	CASGGDRVNSGNTIYF	TGTGCCAGCGGAGGGGACAGAGTTAACTCTGGAAACACCATATATTTT
TRBV28	TRBJ1-5	many	NA	CASRRTRRGNQPQHF	TGTGCCAGCAGGCGGACGAGGAGGGGCAATCAGCCCCAGCATTTT
TRBV27	TRBJ2-2	NA	NA	CASSLSPGFNTGELFF	TGTGCCAGCAGTTTATCCCCCGGGTTTAACACCGGGGAGCTGTTTTTT
TRBV19	TRBJ2-4	few	TRBD1	CASNQDRGLNIQYF	TGTGCCAGTAATCAGGACAGGGGGCTTAACATTCAGTACTTC
TRBV7-2	TRBJ1-2	many	NA	CASSLDRSGYTF	TGTGCCAGCAGCCTGGACAGATCTGGCTACACCTTC
TRBV20-1	TRBJ2-3	few	NA	CSVGGPTDTQYF	TGCAGTGTCGGAGGCCCCACAGATACGCAGTATTTT
TRBV6-2/TRBV6-3	TRBJ2-1	many	TRBD2	CASSEETSGNEQFF	TGTGCCAGCAGTGAAGAGACTAGCGGGAATGAGCAGTTCTTC
TRBV7-9	TRBJ2-5	many	TRBD2	CASSFRLAGGRGETQYF	TGTGCCAGCAGCTTCAGACTAGCGGGAGGGAGAGGAGAGACCCAGTACTTC
TRBV30	TRBJ1-4	NA	NA	CAWSVPAVRVKLFF	TGTGCCTGGAGTGTACCGGCAGTTCGGGTAAAACTGTTTTTT
TRBV28	TRBJ2-7	many	NA	CASRRPSSYEQYF	TGTGCCAGCAGGAGACCAAGCTCCTACGAGCAGTACTTC
TRBV20-1	TRBJ2-3	many	NA	CSAPEANTQYF	TGCAGTGCCCCGGAGGCGAATACGCAGTATTTT
TRBV12-3/TRBV12-4	TRBJ2-7	many	TRBD1	CASWKGQGHEQYF	TGTGCCAGCTGGAAAGGACAGGGCCACGAGCAGTACTTC
TRBV5-1	TRBJ1-1	many	TRBD1	CASSYGTGGVEAFF	TGCGCCAGCAGCTATGGGACAGGGGGCGTGGAAGCTTTCTTT
TRBV18	TRBJ2-5	many	NA	CASSPGVQETQYF	TGTGCCAGCTCACCGGGGGTCCAAGAGACCCAGTACTTC
TRBV12-3/TRBV12-4	TRBJ2-1	many	NA	CASRGPRTWQVEQFF	TGTGCCAGCAGAGGCCCCCGGACTTGGCAAGTGGAGCAGTTCTTC
TRBV10-3	TRBJ2-7	few	NA	CAISVSGGSGSYEQYF	TGTGCCATCAGTGTTAGTGGAGGGAGCGGCTCCTACGAGCAGTACTTC